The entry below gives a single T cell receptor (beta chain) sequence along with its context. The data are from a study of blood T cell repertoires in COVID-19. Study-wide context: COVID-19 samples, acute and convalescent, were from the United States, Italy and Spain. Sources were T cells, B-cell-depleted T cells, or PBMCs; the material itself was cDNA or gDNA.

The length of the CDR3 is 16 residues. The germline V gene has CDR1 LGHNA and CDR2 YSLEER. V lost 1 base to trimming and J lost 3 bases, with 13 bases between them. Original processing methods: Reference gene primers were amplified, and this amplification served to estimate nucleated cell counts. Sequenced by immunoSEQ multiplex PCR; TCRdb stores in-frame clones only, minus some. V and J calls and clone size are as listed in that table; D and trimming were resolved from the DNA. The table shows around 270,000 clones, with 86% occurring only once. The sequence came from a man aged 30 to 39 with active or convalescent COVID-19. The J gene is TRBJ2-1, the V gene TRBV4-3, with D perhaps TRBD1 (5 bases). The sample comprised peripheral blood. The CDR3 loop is CASSQGLQGGYNEQFF. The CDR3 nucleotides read TGCGCCAGCAGCCAAGGCCTGCAGGGTGGCTACAATGAGCAGTTCTTC.